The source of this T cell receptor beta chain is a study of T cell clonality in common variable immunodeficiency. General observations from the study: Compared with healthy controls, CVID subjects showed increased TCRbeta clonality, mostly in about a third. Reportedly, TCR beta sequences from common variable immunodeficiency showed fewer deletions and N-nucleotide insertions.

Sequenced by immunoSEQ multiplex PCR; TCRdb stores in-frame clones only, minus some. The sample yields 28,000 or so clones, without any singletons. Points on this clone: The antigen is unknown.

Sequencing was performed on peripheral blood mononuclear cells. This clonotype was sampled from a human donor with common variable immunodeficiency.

The CDR3 bases that were read are TGTGCCAGTAGTATAGCTCAGTACCAAGAGACC. Its translation: CASSIAQYQET. From start to end, the CDR3 is CASSIAQYQETQYF. This chain connects TRBV19 to TRBJ2-5; D gene unclear. The CDR3 end lies 3 residues beyond the end of the read and is filled in from the germline J gene. V was shortened by 1 base and J by 0 bases, with 6 bases between the two germline ends. The CDR3 is 14 residues long. Germline CDR1 is LNHDA and CDR2 is SQIVND (reference sequence).